This TCR beta chain was identified during a study of blood T cells in healthy people across ages. Overall study results and limits: In older individuals, TCR beta diversity per million T cells was lower, falling roughly linearly with age. Expanded clonotype changes were possibly confounded by unknown donor CMV status. Diversity was estimated from one million T cells, and these estimates were considered underestimates.

Germline-derived CDR1 and CDR2 are SGHTA and FQGNSA. Trimming left V 5 bases short and J 2 bases short, with 13 bases between. This CDR3 is 14 amino acids long. The second PCR ran roughly 6 to 11 cycles with a sample-barcoded 5' primer and J-beta primers. There were at least 2.5 million CDR3-containing paired-end reads obtained from each sample. Each CDR3 protein is one row after TCRdb ran MiXCR on the 5' RACE reads. The sample carries roughly 700,000 distinct CDR3 sequences, about 30% recorded once. As concerns this clonotype: What it binds is unknown.

The sequenced material came from blood. The receptor comes from an elderly woman in good health. The chain combines TRBV7-2 with TRBJ2-7; D gene ambiguous. The CDR3 reads CASSVPPLAYEQYF. CDR3 sequence (DNA): TGTGCCAGCAGCGTTCCCCCCCTAGCCTACGAGCAGTACTTC.